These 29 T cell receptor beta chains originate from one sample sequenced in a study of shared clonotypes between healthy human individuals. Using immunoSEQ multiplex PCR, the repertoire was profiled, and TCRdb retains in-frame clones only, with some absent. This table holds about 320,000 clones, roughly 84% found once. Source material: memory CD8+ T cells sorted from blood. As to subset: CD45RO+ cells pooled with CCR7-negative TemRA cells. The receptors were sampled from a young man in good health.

DNA for the CDR3: TGCGCCAGCAGCTTGGAGTTCGGGGGGTCCTACGAGCAGTACTTC. Its translation: CASSLEFGGSYEQYF. The chain couples TRBV5-1 to TRBJ2-7, with 7 bases lining up with TRBD2. Germline loops: CDR1 SGHRS, CDR2 YFSETQ. The length of the CDR3 is 15 residues. V gave up 0 bases and J gave up 1 base; unmatched junction bases: 4.

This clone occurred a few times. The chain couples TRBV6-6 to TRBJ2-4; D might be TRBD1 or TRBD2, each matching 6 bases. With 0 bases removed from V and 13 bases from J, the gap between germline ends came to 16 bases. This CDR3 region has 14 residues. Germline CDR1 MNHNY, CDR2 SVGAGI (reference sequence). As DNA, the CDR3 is TGTGCCAGCAGTTACTCACCTGAGGTGGGGGGCCAGTACTTC. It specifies CASSYSPEVGGQYF.

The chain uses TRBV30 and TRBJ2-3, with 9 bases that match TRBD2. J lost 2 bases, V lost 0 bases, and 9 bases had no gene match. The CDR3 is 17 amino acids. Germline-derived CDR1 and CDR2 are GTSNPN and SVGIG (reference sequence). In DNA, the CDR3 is TGTGCCTGGAGTGTACTGGTAGCGGGGGCGATCACAGATACGCAGTATTTT. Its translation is CAWSVLVAGAITDTQYF.

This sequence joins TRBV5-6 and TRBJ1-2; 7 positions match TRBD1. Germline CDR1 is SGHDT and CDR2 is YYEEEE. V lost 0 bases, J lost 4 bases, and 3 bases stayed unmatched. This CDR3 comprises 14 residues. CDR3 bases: TGTGCCAGCAGCTTGGGCGGGACAGTCTATGGCTACACCTTC. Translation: CASSLGGTVYGYTF.

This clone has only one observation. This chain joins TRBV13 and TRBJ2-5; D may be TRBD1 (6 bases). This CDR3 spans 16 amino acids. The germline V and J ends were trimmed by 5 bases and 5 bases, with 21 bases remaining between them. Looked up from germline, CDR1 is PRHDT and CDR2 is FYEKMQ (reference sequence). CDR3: CASSHQTFSQGETQYF. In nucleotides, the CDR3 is TGTGCCAGCAGCCACCAAACTTTCAGTCAGGGGGAGACCCAGTACTTC.

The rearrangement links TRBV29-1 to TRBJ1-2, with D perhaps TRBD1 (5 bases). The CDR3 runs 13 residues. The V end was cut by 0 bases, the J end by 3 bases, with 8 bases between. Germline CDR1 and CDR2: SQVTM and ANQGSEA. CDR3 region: CSVEDREDYGYTF. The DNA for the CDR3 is TGCAGCGTTGAAGACAGGGAGGACTATGGCTACACCTTC.

The CDR3 sequence: CASSIGTGNTDTQYF. The CDR3 nucleotides read TGTGCCAGCAGTATCGGGACAGGGAACACAGATACGCAGTATTTT. V is TRBV28 and J is TRBJ2-3, with 9 bases that match TRBD1. Germline V gives CDR1 MDHEN, CDR2 SYDVKM. CDR3 length: 15 residues. Unmatched junction bases numbered 5, after V lost 5 bases and J lost 2 bases. Drawing the rest from reference TRBV28 and TRBJ2-3, the complete variable domain is DVKVTQSSRYLVKRTGEKVFLECVQDMDHENMFWYRQDPGLGLRLIYFSYDVKMKEKGDIPEGYSVSREKKERFSLILESASTNQTSMYLCASSIGTGNTDTQYFGPGTRLTVL.

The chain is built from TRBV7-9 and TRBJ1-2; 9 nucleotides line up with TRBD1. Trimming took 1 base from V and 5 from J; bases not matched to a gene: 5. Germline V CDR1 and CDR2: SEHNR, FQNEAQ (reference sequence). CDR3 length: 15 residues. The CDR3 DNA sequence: TGTGCCAGCAGCTTAGTCGGACAGGGGTTTTATGGCTACACCTTC. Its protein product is CASSLVGQGFYGYTF.

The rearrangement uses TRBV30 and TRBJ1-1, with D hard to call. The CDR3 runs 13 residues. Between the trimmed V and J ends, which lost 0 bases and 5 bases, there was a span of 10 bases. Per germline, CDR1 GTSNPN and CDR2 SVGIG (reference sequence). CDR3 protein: CAWSVHVGTEAFF. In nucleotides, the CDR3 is TGTGCCTGGAGTGTACATGTTGGGACTGAAGCTTTCTTT.

The CDR3 nucleotides read TGCGCCAGCAGCCTTTCCGGACTAGCGGTCTACAATGAGCAGTTCTTC. This gives the protein CASSLSGLAVYNEQFF. The chain employs TRBV5-1 and TRBJ2-1, with 10 bases identical to TRBD2. Unmatched junction bases numbered 7, after V lost 4 bases and J lost 3 bases. Germline CDR1 and CDR2: SGHRS and YFSETQ. This CDR3 is built from 16 residues.

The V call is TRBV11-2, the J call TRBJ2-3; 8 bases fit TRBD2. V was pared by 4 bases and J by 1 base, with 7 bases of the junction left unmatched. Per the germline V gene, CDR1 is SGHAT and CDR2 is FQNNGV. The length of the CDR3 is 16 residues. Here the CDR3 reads CASSSWTSSGTDTQYF. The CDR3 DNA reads TGTGCCAGCAGCTCCTGGACTAGCTCAGGCACAGATACGCAGTATTTT.

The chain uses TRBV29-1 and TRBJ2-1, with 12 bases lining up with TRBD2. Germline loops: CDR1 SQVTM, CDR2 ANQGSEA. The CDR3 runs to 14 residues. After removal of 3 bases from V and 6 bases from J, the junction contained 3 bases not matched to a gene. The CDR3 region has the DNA TGCAGCGTTGATTCACTAGCGGGAGGCAATGAGCAGTTCTTC. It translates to CSVDSLAGGNEQFF.

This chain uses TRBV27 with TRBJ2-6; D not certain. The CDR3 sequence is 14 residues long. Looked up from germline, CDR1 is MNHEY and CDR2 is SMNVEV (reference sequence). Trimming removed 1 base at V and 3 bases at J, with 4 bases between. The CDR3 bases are TGTGCCAGCAGTTTATTGGGTGGGGCCAACGTCCTGACTTTC. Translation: CASSLLGGANVLTF.

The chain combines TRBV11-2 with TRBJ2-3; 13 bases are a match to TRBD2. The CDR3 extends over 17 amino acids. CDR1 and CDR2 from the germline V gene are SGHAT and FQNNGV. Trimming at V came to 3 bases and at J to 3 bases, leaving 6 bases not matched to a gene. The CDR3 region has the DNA TGTGCCAGCAGCTTTCCGGGACTAGCGGGGTTAACAGATACGCAGTATTTT. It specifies CASSFPGLAGLTDTQYF. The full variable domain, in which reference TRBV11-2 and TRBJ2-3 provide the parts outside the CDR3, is EAGVAQSPRYKIIEKRQSVAFWCNPISGHATLYWYQQILGQGPKLLIQFQNNGVVDDSQLPKDRFSAERLKGVDSTLKIQPAKLEDSAVYLCASSFPGLAGLTDTQYFGPGTRLTVL.

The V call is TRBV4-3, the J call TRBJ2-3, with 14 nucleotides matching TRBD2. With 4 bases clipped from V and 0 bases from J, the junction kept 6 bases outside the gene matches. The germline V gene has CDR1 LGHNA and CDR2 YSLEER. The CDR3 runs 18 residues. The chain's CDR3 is CASSLGLAGVQSTDTQYF. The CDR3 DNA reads TGCGCCAGCAGCCTGGGACTAGCGGGAGTTCAAAGCACAGATACGCAGTATTTT.

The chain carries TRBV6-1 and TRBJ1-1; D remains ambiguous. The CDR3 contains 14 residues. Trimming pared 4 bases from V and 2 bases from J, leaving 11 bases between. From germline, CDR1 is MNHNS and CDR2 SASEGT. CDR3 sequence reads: CASSVSRSNTEAFF. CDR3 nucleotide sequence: TGTGCCAGCAGTGTTTCAAGGAGCAACACTGAAGCTTTCTTT.

CDR3 nucleotides: TGTGCCAGCAGCGCAGTTAGTCACGAGCAGTACTTC. Translating gives CASSAVSHEQYF. The chain has TRBV5-5 and TRBJ2-7; the D is unclear. The V end was cut by 4 bases, the J end by 5 bases, with 10 bases between. This CDR3 is built from 12 residues. Germline V gives CDR1 SGHKS, CDR2 YYEKEE (reference sequence).

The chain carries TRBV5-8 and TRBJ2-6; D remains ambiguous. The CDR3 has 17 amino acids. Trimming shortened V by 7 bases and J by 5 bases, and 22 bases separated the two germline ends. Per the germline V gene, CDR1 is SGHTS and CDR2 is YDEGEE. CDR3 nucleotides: TGTGCCAGCTTATGCTATCCCACACAAAGTCGGGCCAACGTCCTGACTTTC. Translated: CASLCYPTQSRANVLTF.

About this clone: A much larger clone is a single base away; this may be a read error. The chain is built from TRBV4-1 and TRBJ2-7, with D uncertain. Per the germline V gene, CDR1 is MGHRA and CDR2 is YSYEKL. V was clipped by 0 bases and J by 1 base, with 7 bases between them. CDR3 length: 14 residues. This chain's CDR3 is CASSQDHGSYEQYF. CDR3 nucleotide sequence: TGCGCCAGCAGCCAAGATCATGGGTCCTACGAGCAGTACTTC.

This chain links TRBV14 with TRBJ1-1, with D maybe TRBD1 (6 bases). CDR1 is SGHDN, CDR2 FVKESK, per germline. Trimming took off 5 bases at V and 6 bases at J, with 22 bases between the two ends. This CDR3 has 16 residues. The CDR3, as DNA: TGTGCCAGCAGCTCCAGGACAGTCTCCCTATACGCTGAAGCTTTCTTT. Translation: CASSSRTVSLYAEAFF.

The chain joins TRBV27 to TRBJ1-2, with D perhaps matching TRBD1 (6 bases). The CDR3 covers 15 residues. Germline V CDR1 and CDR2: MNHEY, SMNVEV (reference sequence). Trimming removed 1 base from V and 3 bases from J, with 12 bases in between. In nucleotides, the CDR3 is TGTGCCAGCAGTTTATTAGCCGGGGGCGACTATGGCTACACCTTC. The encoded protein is CASSLLAGGDYGYTF.

The DNA of the CDR3 is TGCGCCAGCAGCCCGCCGACACGACAGGGCCAAGAGACCCAGTACTTC. Translation: CASSPPTRQGQETQYF. This chain joins TRBV5-1 and TRBJ2-5; 7 positions agree with TRBD1. Germline CDR1 reads SGHRS; CDR2 reads YFSETQ. With 4 bases clipped from V and 1 base from J, the junction kept 10 bases outside the gene matches. This CDR3 is built from 16 residues.

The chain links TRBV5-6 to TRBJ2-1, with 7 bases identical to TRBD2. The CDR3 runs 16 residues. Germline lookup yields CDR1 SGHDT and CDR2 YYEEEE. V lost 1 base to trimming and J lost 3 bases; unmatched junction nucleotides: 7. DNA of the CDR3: TGTGCCAGCAGCTTGAGCGGACTAGTAATCTACAATGAGCAGTTCTTC. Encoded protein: CASSLSGLVIYNEQFF.

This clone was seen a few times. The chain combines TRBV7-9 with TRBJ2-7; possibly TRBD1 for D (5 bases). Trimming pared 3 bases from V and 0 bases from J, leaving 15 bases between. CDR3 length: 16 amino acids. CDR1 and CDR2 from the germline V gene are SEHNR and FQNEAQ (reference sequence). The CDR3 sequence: CASSFGVQESSYEQYF. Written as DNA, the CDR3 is TGTGCCAGCAGCTTCGGTGTACAGGAAAGCTCCTACGAGCAGTACTTC.

CDR3 residues: CASSQDEDPTRDEQFF. The CDR3 DNA reads as TGCGCCAGCAGCCAAGACGAAGACCCTACGCGCGATGAGCAGTTCTTC. The J gene is TRBJ2-1, the V gene TRBV4-3; no firm D call. CDR3 size: 16 residues. Trimming cost V 0 bases and J 8 bases, with 17 bases left between them. Germline V gives CDR1 LGHNA, CDR2 YSLEER.

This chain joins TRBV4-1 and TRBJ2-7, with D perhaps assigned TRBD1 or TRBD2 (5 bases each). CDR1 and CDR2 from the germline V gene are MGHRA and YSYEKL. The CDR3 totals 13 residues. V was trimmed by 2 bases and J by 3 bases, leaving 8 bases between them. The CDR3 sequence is CASSQPGSYEQYF. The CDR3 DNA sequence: TGCGCCAGCAGCCAACCAGGGAGCTACGAGCAGTACTTC.

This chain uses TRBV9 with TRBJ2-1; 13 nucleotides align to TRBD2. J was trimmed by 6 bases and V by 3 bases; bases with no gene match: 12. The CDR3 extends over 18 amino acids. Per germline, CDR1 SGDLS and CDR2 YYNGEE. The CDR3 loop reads CASSGWTSGSTGRNEQFF. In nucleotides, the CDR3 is TGTGCCAGCAGCGGGTGGACTAGCGGGAGCACGGGGCGCAATGAGCAGTTCTTC.

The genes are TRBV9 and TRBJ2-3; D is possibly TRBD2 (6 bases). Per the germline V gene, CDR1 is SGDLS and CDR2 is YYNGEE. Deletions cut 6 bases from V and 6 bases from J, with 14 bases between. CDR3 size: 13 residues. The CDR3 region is CASKKGGMDTQYF. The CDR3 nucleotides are TGTGCCAGCAAGAAGGGAGGTATGGATACGCAGTATTTT.

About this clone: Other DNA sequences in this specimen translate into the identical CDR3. CDR3 nucleotides: TGTGCCAGCAGAGTCGGGGGGAACACTGAAGCTTTCTTT. It specifies CASRVGGNTEAFF. The V and J genes are TRBV25-1 and TRBJ1-1; D perhaps matches TRBD1 (5 bases). Germline V lookup: CDR1 MGHDK, CDR2 SYGVNS. The CDR3 is made up of 13 amino acids. Trimming pared 6 bases from V and 1 base from J, leaving 9 bases between. Drawing the rest from reference TRBV25-1 and TRBJ1-1, the complete variable domain is EADIYQTPRYLVIGTGKKITLECSQTMGHDKMYWYQQDPGMELHLIHYSYGVNSTEKGDLSSESTVSRIRTEHFPLTLESARPSHTSQYLCASRVGGNTEAFFGQGTRLTVV.